This T cell receptor beta chain was captured by sequencing in a study of shared clonotypes between healthy human individuals. The study's findings and limits: Larger richness was generally estimated for naive than memory subsets.

CD45RO-negative cells were positively selected for CCR7, leaving out terminally differentiated effector memory CD45RA+ cells. CDR3 length: 15 amino acids. Per germline, CDR1 MNHEY and CDR2 SMNVEV (reference sequence). Trimming took 7 bases from V and 0 from J, leaving 13 bases between them. The protocol was immunoSEQ multiplex PCR, while the TCRdb copy is restricted to in-frame clones and leaves out a portion. The table records hundreds of thousands of clones, around 92% of them present only once. Turning to this clone: Its target is unknown.

This chain links TRBV27 with TRBJ2-1, with D possibly matching TRBD2 (5 bases). The sequence was obtained from a man aged 25 to 40 in good health. The material sequenced was naive CD8+ T cells sorted from blood. The CDR3 DNA reads as TGTGCCAGCATGAAGAGGGAGAGCTCCTACAATGAGCAGTTCTTC. As protein: CASMKRESSYNEQFF.